The sample holds a few counts of the clone carrying this TCR beta chain. No antigen is known for it. The sample originates from a study of CD8 T cells in ankylosing spondylitis. Study-level points and caveats: Seemingly distinctive of ankylosing spondylitis blood was a TCR beta motif formed by eight highly homologous variants.

The CDR3 extends over 13 amino acids. CDR1 and CDR2 from the germline V gene are SNHLY and FYNNEI. The V gene lost 7 bases and the J gene lost 7 bases, with 11 bases spanning the gap. TCRdb re-analysed the 5' RACE reads in MiXCR, keeping a single row per CDR3 protein. The sample has around 890,000 distinct CDR3 sequences; roughly 12% are singletons. Material for sequencing was blood, either unsorted or a sorted T cell fraction (not recorded which). The TCR sequence derives from a male donor with ankylosing spondylitis. The rearrangement uses TRBV2 and TRBJ1-6; no firm D call. The CDR3 loop reads CASMRFPNSPLHF. The CDR3 DNA follows: TGTGCCAGCATGCGTTTTCCGAATTCACCCCTCCACTTT.